Listed below are T cell receptor beta chains from one sample, sequenced in a study of cytomegalovirus exposure and HLA in healthy donors. Profiled with immunoSEQ multiplex PCR; TCRdb holds only in-frame clones, not every one. The sample contains 150,000 to 180,000 clones, roughly three quarters of which appear only once. Sequenced material: PBMCs. These receptors were obtained from a man aged 25-40 years in good health and CMV-seropositive. The CDR3 runs from the conserved cysteine through the conserved F or W. Fields, in order: clone size, V gene, D gene, J gene, CDR3 protein, CDR3 DNA. D genes are given only for firm matches. Size is stated for part of the rows, as once, few or many counts, or as a class when the clone is expanded.

.	TRBV5-6	TRBD2	TRBJ2-3	CASSLTRLAGVDTQYF	TGTGCCAGCAGCTTGACCCGACTAGCGGGAGTAGATACGCAGTATTTT
few	TRBV5-6	.	TRBJ1-1	CASSFQGTGTAFF	TGTGCCAGCAGCTTTCAGGGAACAGGGACAGCTTTCTTT
.	TRBV5-6	.	TRBJ1-1	CASSPRGTEAFF	TGTGCCAGCAGCCCCCGGGGGACTGAAGCTTTCTTT
.	TRBV11-2	.	TRBJ1-1	CASSLWGEPEAFF	TGTGCCAGCAGCTTATGGGGGGAACCTGAAGCTTTCTTT
.	TRBV29-1	TRBD1	TRBJ1-4	CSVEDPSGTGEEKLFF	TGCAGCGTTGAAGATCCTTCCGGGACAGGGGAGGAAAAACTGTTTTTT
.	TRBV28	.	TRBJ1-2	CASSLLRGGYTF	TGTGCCAGCAGTCTCTTAAGGGGGGGCTACACCTTC
.	TRBV4-3	TRBD2	TRBJ2-2	CASSQGAAGGPGELFF	TGCGCCAGCAGCCAAGGTGCAGCGGGGGGCCCCGGGGAGCTGTTTTTT
.	TRBV4-1	TRBD1	TRBJ1-3	CASSQGQGAGNTIYF	TGCGCCAGCAGCCAGGGACAGGGGGCCGGAAACACCATATATTTT
.	TRBV13	.	TRBJ2-5	CASSRGGEETQYF	TGTGCCAGCAGCCGAGGGGGGGAAGAGACCCAGTACTTC
.	TRBV12-2	.	TRBJ2-7	CASRLEAGKTGEQYF	TGTGCAAGTCGCTTAGAAGCAGGGAAGACGGGCGAGCAGTACTTC
.	TRBV6-5	TRBD1	TRBJ1-2	CASSYQGQEGYGYTF	TGTGCCAGCAGTTACCAGGGACAGGAGGGCTATGGCTACACCTTC
.	TRBV30	.	TRBJ1-1	CAWSVIPMNTEAFF	TGTGCCTGGAGTGTAATACCTATGAACACTGAAGCTTTCTTT
.	TRBV28	.	TRBJ1-1	CASSLTSGTEAFF	TGTGCCAGCAGCCTTACCTCAGGGACTGAAGCTTTCTTT
.	TRBV5-4	.	TRBJ2-3	CASRYWAGASSTDTQYF	TGTGCCAGCAGGTATTGGGCGGGGGCGAGCAGCACAGATACGCAGTATTTT